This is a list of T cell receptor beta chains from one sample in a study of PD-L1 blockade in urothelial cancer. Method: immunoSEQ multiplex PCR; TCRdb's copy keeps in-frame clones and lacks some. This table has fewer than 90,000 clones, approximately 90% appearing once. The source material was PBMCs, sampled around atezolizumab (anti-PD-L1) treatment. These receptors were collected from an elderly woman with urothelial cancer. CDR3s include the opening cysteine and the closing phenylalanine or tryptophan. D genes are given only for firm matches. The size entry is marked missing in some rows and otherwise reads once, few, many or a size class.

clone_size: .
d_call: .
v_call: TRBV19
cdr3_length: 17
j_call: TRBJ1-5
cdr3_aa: CASSNPPQGAANQPQHF
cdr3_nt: TGTGCCAGTAGCAACCCGCCCCAGGGTGCGGCCAATCAGCCCCAGCATTTT

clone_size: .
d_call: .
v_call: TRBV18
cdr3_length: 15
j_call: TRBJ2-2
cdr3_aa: CASSPQRGGTGELFF
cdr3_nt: TGTGCCAGCTCACCACAAAGGGGTGGCACCGGGGAGCTGTTTTTT

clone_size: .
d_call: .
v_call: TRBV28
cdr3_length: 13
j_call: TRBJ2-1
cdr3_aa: CASTREGYNEQFF
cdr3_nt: TGTGCCAGCACGAGGGAAGGATATAATGAGCAGTTCTTC

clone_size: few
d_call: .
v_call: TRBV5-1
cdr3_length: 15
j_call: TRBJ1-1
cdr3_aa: CASSGGRGLNTEAFF
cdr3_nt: TGCGCCAGCTCCGGGGGACGCGGGCTGAACACTGAAGCTTTCTTT

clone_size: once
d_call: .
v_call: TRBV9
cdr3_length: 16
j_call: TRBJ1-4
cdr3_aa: CASSIDSSATNEKLFF
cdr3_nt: TGTGCCAGCAGCATCGACAGTTCTGCAACTAATGAAAAACTGTTTTTT

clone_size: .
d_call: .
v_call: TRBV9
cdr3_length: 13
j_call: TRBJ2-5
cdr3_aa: CASRRPGWETQYF
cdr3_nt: TGTGCCAGCAGGCGGCCGGGGTGGGAGACCCAGTACTTC

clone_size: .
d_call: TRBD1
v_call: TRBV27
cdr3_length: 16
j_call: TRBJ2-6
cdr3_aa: CASSRDRVSGANVLTF
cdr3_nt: TGTGCCAGCAGTAGGGACAGGGTCTCTGGGGCCAACGTCCTGACTTTC

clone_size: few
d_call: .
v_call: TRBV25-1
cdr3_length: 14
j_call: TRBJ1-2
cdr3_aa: CASSEWGSAYGYTF
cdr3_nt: TGTGCCAGCAGTGAATGGGGCAGCGCCTATGGCTACACCTTC

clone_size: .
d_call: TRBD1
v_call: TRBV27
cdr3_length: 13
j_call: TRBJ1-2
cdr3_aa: CASSLGQIYGYTF
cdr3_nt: TGTGCCAGCAGTTTGGGACAGATCTATGGCTACACCTTC

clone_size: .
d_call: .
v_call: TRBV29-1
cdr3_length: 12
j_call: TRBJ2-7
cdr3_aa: CSVEQGGSEQYF
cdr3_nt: TGCAGCGTTGAACAAGGAGGATCCGAGCAGTACTTC

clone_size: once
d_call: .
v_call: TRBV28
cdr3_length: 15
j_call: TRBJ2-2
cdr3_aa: CASSLPGRGTGELFF
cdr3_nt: TGTGCCAGCAGTTTACCGGGTAGAGGAACCGGGGAGCTGTTTTTT

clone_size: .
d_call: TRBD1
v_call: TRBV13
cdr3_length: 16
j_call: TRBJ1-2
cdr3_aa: CASSLDGTGVNYGYTF
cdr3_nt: TGTGCCAGCAGCTTAGATGGGACAGGGGTGAACTATGGCTACACCTTC

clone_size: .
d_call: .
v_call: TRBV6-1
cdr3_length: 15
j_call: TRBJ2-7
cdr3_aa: CASQLSRGHIAGQYF
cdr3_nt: TGTGCCAGCCAGTTGAGCAGGGGCCACATCGCCGGGCAGTACTTC

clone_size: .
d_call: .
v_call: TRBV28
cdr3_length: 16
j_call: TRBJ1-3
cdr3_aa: CASSSPAGSSGNTIYF
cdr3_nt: TGTGCCAGCAGTTCGCCCGCGGGTAGCTCTGGAAACACCATATATTTT

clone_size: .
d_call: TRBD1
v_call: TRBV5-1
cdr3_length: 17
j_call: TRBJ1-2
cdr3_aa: CASSSTGQGIPNYGYTF
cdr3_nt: TGCGCCAGCAGCAGTACGGGACAGGGGATTCCTAACTATGGCTACACCTTC

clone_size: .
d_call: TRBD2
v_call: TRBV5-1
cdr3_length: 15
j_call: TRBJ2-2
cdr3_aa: CASSLLAGVTGELFF
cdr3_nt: TGCGCCAGCAGCCTCCTAGCGGGAGTCACCGGGGAGCTGTTTTTT

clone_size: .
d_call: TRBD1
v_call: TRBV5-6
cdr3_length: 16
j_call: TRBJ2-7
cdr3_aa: CASSAIPGTGPYEQYF
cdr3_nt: TGTGCCAGCAGCGCGATTCCCGGGACAGGGCCCTACGAGCAGTACTTC

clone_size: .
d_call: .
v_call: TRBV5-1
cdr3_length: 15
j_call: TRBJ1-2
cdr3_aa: CASSSEGVANYGYTF
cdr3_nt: TGCGCCAGCAGCTCGGAGGGTGTCGCTAACTATGGCTACACCTTC

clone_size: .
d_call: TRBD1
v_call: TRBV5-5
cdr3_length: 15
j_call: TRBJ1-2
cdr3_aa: CASSLGGQGIYGYTF
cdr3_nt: TGTGCCAGCAGCTTGGGCGGACAGGGGATCTATGGCTACACCTTC

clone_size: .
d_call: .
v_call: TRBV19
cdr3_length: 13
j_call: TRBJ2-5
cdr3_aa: CASSIMRGETQYF
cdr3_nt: TGTGCCAGTAGTATAATGAGGGGGGAGACCCAGTACTTC

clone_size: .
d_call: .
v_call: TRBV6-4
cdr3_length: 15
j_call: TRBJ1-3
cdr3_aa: CASSAQAGFGNTIYF
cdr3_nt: TGTGCCAGCAGTGCCCAGGCGGGGTTTGGAAACACCATATATTTT

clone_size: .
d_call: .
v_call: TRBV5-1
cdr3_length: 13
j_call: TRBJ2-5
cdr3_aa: CASSLGREETQYF
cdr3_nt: TGCGCCAGCAGCTTGGGCAGGGAAGAGACCCAGTACTTC

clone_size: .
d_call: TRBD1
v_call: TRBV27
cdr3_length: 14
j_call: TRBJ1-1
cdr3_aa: CASSSGGSNTEAFF
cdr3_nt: TGTGCCAGCAGTTCAGGGGGCTCGAACACTGAAGCTTTCTTT

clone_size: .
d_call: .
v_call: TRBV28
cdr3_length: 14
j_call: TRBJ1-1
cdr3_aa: CASSSRVSNTEAFF
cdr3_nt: TGTGCCAGCAGTTCTCGTGTATCGAACACTGAAGCTTTCTTT

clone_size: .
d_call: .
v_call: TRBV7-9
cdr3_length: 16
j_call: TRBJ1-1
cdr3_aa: CASSLAGGTQGTEAFF
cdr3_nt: TGTGCCAGCAGCTTAGCAGGGGGAACCCAGGGCACTGAAGCTTTCTTT

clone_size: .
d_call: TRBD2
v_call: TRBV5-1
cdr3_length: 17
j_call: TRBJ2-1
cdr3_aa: CASSLKAGLPNSNEQFF
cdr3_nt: TGCGCCAGCAGCTTGAAAGCGGGACTACCGAATTCAAATGAGCAGTTCTTC

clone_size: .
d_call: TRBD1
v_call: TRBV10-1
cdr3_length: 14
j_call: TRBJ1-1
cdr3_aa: CASSPRTGRFEAFF
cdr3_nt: TGCGCCAGCAGCCCCAGGACAGGAAGATTTGAAGCTTTCTTT

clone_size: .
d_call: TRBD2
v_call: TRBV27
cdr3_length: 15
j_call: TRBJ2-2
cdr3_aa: CASGYTSGPTGELFF
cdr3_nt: TGTGCCAGCGGCTATACTAGCGGACCCACCGGGGAGCTGTTTTTT

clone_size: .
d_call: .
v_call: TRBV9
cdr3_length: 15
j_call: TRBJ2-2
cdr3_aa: CASSYAGQGLGELFF
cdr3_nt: TGTGCCAGCAGCTACGCAGGGCAGGGTCTCGGGGAGCTGTTTTTT

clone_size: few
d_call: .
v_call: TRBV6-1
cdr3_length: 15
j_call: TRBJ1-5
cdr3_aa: CASSEGTVNSQPQHF
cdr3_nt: TGTGCCAGCAGTGAAGGGACAGTAAACTCTCAGCCCCAGCATTTT

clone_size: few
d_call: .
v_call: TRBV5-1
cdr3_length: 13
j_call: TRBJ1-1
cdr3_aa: CASSEDSVAEAFF
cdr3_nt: TGCGCCAGCAGCGAGGACAGTGTCGCTGAAGCTTTCTTT

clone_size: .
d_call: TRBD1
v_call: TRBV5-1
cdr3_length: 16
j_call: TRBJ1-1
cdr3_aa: CASSPPKTGEDTEAFF
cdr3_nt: TGCGCCAGCAGTCCACCTAAGACAGGGGAGGACACTGAAGCTTTCTTT

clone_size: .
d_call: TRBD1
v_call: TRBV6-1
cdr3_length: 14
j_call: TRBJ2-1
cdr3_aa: CASKPGTGVYEQFF
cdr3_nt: TGTGCCAGCAAACCCGGGACAGGGGTGTATGAGCAGTTCTTC

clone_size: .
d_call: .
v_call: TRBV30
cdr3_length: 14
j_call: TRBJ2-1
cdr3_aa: CAWGTGTQGGEQFF
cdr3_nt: TGTGCCTGGGGAACCGGGACCCAAGGGGGTGAGCAGTTCTTC

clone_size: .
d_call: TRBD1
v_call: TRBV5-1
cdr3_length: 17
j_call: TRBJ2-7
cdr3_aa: CASSLAKGQVTPYEQYF
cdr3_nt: TGCGCCAGCAGCTTGGCCAAAGGACAGGTTACACCTTACGAGCAGTACTTC

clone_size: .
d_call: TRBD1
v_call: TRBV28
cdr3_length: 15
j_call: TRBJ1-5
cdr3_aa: CASRGTGGGNQPQHF
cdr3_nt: TGTGCCAGCAGGGGGACAGGGGGTGGCAATCAGCCCCAGCATTTT

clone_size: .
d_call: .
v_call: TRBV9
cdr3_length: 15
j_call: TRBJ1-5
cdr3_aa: CASSVGPRVNQPQHF
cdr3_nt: TGTGCCAGCAGCGTAGGACCCAGGGTGAATCAGCCCCAGCATTTT

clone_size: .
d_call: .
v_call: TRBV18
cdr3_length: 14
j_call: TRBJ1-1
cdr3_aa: CASSGGGMNTEAFF
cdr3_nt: TGTGCCAGCTCGGGGGGTGGGATGAACACTGAAGCTTTCTTT

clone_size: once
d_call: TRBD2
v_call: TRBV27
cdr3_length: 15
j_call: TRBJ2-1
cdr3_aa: CASSPLAGGAGEQFF
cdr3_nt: TGTGCCAGCAGCCCACTAGCGGGAGGGGCGGGTGAGCAGTTCTTC

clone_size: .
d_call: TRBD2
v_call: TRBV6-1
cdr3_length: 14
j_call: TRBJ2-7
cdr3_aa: CASKARLAGPEQYF
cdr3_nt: TGTGCCAGCAAAGCAAGGCTAGCGGGTCCGGAGCAGTACTTC

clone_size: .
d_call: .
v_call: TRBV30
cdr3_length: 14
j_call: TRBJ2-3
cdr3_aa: CAWSADTSTDTQYF
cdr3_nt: TGTGCCTGGAGCGCCGACACAAGCACAGATACGCAGTATTTT

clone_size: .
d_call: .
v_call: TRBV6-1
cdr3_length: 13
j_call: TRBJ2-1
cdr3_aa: CASTGIPRNEQFF
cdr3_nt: TGTGCCAGCACCGGAATCCCGAGGAATGAGCAGTTCTTC

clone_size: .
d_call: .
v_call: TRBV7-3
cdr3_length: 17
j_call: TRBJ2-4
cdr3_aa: CASSLKAYGQGGNIQYF
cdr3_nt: TGTGCCAGCAGCTTAAAAGCATACGGACAGGGAGGGAACATTCAGTACTTC

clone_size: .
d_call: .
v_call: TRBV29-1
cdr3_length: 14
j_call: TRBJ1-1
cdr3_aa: CSAHEGGANTEAFF
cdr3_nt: TGCAGCGCCCACGAAGGGGGGGCGAACACTGAAGCTTTCTTT

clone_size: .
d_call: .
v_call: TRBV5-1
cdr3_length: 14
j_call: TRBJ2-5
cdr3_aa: CASSLGAGRETQYF
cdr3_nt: TGCGCCAGCAGCTTGGGGGCGGGACGGGAGACCCAGTACTTC

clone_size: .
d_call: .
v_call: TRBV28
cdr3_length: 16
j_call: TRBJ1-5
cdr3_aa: CASSPSGRDSNQPQHF
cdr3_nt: TGTGCCAGCAGTCCCAGCGGAAGGGATAGCAATCAGCCCCAGCATTTT

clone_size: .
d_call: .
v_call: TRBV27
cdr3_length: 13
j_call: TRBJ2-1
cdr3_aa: CASSLHTSSEQFF
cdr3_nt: TGTGCCAGCAGTTTACATACTAGCAGTGAGCAGTTCTTC

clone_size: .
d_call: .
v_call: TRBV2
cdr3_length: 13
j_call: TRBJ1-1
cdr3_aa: CASMVQGGTEAFF
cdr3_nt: TGTGCCAGCATGGTGCAGGGCGGAACTGAAGCTTTCTTT

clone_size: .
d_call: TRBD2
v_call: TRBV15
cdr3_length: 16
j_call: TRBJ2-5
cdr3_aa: CATSRGLAGGEETQYF
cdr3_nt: TGTGCCACCAGCAGAGGGCTAGCGGGAGGCGAAGAGACCCAGTACTTC

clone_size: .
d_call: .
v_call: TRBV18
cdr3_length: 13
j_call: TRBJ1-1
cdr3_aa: CASSQSFGTEAFF
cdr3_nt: TGTGCCAGCTCTCAAAGTTTCGGCACTGAAGCTTTCTTT

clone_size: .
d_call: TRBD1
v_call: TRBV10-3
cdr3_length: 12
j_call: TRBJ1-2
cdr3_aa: CAIEGQGRLYTF
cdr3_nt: TGTGCCATTGAGGGACAGGGTCGTCTCTACACCTTC

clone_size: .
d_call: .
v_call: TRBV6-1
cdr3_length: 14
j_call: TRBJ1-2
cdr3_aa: CASSEALDRLGYTF
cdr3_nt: TGTGCCAGCAGTGAAGCGCTTGACAGACTTGGCTACACCTTC